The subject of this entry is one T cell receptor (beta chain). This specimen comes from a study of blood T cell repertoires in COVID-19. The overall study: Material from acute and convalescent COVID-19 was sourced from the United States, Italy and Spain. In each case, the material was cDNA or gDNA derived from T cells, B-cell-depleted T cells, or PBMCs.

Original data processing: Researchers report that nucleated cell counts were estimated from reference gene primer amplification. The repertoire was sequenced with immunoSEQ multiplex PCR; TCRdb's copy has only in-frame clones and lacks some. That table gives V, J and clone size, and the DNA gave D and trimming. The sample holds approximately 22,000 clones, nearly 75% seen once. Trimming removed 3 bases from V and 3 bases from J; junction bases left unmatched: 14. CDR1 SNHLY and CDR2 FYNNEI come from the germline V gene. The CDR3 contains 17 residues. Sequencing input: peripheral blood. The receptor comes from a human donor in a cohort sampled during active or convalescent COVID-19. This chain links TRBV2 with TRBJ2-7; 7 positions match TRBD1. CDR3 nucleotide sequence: TGTGCCAGCAGTGACGGACAGGACTTACCTCCGGACTACGAGCAGTACTTC. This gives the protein CASSDGQDLPPDYEQYF.